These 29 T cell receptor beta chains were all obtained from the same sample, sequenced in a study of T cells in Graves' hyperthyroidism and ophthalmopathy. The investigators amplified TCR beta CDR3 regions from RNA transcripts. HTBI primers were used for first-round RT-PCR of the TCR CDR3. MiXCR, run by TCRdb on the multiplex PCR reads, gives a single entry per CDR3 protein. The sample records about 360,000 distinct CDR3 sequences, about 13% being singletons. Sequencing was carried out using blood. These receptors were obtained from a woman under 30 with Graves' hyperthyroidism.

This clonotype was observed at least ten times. The CDR3, as DNA: TGCACCACATGGGGGGCCCTGAACACTGAAGCTTTCTTT. This codes for CTTWGALNTEAFF. The chain carries TRBV20-1 and TRBJ1-1, with D possibly TRBD1 on 6 matching bases. Looked up from germline, CDR1 is DFQATT and CDR2 is SNEGSKA (reference sequence). This CDR3 contains 13 residues.

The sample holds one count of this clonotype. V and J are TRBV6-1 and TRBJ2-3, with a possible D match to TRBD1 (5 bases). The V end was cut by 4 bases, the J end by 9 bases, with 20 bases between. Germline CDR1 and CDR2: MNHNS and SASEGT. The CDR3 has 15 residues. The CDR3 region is CASSADRASTGTQYF. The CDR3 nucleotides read TGTGCCAGCAGTGCAGACAGAGCCTCAACCGGGACGCAGTATTTT.

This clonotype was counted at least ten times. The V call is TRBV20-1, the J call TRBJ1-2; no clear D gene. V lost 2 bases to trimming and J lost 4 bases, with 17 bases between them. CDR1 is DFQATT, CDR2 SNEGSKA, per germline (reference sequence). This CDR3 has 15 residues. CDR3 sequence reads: CSARTVDLGIYGYTF. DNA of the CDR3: TGCAGTGCTAGAACTGTCGATTTGGGGATCTATGGCTACACCTTC.

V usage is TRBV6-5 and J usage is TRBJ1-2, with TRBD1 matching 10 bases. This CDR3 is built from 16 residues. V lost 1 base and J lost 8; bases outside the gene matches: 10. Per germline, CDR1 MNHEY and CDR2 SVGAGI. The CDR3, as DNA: TGTGCCAGCAGTTACTGGAGGGACAGGGGAGGAAGGGGCTACACCTTC. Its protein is CASSYWRDRGGRGYTF.

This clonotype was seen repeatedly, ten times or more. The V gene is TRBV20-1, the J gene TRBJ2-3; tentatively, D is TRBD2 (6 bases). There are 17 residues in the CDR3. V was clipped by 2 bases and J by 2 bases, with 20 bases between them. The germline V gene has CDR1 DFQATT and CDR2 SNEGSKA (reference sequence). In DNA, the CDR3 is TGCAGTGCTAGATCGGGGGATCCCGTTTTAGACACAGATACGCAGTATTTT. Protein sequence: CSARSGDPVLDTDTQYF.

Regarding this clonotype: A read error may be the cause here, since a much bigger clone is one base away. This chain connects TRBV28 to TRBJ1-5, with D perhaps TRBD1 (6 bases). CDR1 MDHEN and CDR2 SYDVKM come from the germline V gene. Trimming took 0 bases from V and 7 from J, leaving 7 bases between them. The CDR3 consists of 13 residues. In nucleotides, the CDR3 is TGTGCCAGCAGTTTATGGGGGGGCCAGCCCCAGCATTTT. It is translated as CASSLWGGQPQHF.

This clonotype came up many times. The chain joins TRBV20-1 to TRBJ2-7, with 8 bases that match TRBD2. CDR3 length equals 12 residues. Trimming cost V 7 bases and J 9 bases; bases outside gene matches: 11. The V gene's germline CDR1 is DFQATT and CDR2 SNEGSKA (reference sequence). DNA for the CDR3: TGCAGTGTAAGCGGGGGAGAAAGGTGGCAGTACTTC. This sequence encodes CSVSGGERWQYF.

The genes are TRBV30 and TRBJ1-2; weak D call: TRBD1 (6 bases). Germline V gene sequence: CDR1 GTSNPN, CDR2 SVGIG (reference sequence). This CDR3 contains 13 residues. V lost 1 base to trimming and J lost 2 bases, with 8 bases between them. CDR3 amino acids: CAWSATGNYGYTF. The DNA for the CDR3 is TGTGCCTGGAGTGCCACAGGGAACTATGGCTACACCTTC.

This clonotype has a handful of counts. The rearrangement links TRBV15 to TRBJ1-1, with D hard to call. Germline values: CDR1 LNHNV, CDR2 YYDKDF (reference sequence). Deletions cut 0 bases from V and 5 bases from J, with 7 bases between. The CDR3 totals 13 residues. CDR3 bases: TGTGCCACCAGCAGAGACCCAGATACTGAAGCTTTCTTT. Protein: CATSRDPDTEAFF.

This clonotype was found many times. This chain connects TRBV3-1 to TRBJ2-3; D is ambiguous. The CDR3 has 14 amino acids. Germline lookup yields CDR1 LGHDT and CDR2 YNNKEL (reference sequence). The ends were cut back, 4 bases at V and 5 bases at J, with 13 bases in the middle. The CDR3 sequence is CASSPGSDGDTQYF. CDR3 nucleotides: TGTGCCAGCAGCCCTGGGTCCGACGGAGATACGCAGTATTTT.

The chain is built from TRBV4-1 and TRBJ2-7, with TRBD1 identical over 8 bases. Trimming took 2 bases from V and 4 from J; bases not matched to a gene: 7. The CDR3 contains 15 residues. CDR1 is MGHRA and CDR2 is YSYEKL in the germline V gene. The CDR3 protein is CASSQPGQDAYEQYF. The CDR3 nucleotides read TGCGCCAGCAGCCAACCGGGACAGGACGCATACGAGCAGTACTTC.

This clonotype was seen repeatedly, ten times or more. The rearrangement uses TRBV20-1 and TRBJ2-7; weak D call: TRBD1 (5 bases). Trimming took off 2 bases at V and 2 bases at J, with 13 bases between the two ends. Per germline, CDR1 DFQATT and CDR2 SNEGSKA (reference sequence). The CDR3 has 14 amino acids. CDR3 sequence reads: CSARPLGVPYEQYF. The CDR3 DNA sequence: TGCAGTGCTAGACCCCTAGGGGTTCCCTACGAGCAGTACTTC.

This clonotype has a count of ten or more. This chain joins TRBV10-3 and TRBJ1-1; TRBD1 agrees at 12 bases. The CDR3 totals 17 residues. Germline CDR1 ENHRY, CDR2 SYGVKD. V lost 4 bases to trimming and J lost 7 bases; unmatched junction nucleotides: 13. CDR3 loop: CAISVSGQGARLGEAFF. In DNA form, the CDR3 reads TGTGCCATCAGTGTATCGGGACAGGGGGCCCGCCTGGGTGAAGCTTTCTTT.

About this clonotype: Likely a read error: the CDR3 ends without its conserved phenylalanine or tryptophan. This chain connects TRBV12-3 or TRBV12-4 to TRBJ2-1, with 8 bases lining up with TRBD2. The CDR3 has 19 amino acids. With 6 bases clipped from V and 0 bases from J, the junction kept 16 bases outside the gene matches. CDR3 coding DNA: TGTGCCAGCAGCCAGGGCCTAGCGGGCCACCAAAGCTCCTACAATGAGCAGTTCCTC. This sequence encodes CASSQGLAGHQSSYNEQFL.

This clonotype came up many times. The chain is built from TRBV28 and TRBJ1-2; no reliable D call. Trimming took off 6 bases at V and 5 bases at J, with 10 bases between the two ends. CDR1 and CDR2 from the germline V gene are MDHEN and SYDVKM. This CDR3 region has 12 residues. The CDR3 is CASRNSLYGYTF. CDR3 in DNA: TGTGCCAGCAGGAACAGTTTGTATGGCTACACCTTC.

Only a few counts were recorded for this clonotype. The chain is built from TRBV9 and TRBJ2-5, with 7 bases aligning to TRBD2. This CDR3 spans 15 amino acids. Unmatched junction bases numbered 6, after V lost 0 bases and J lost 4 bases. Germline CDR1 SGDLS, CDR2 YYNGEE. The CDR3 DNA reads TGTGCCAGCAGCGTAGAAGTGGGGGAGGGAGAGACCCAGTACTTC. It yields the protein CASSVEVGEGETQYF.

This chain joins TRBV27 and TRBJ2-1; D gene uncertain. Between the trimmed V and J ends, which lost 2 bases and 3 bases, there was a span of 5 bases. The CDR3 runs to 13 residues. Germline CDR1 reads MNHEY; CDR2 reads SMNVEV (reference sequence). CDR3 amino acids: CASSLNGYNEQFF. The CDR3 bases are TGTGCCAGCAGTTTAAACGGCTACAATGAGCAGTTCTTC.

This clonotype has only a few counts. The CDR3: CASSHSSGRLEQFF. The CDR3 DNA follows: TGTGCCAGCAGCCACTCTAGCGGGAGACTTGAGCAGTTCTTC. The V gene is TRBV3-2, the J gene TRBJ2-1; the DNA was not used to check the table's D call, TRBD2. TRBV3-2 corresponds to a pseudogene. The CDR3 extends over 14 amino acids.

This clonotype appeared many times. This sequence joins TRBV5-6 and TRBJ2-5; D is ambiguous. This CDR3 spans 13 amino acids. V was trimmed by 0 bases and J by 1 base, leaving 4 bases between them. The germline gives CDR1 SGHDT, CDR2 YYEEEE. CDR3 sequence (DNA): TGTGCCAGCAGCTTGGACATCCAAGAGACCCAGTACTTC. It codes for CASSLDIQETQYF.

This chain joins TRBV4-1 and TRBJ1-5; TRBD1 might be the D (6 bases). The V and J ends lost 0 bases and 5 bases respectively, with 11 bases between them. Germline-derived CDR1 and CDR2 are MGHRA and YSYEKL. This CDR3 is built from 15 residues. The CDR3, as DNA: TGCGCCAGCAGCCAAGATGGCAGGGGTTATCAGCCCCAGCATTTT. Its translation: CASSQDGRGYQPQHF.

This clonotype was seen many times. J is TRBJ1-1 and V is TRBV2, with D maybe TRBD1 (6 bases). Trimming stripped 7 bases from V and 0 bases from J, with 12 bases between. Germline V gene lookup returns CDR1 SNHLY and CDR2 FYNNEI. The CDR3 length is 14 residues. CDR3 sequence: CASTLGQMNTEAFF. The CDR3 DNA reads TGTGCCAGCACCCTCGGACAGATGAACACTGAAGCTTTCTTT.

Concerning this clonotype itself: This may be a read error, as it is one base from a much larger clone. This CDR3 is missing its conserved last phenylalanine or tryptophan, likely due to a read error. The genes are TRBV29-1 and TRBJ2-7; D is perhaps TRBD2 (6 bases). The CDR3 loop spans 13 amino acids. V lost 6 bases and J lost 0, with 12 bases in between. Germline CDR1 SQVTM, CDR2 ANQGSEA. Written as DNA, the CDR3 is TGCAGCGTATTAGCGGATAGCTCCTACGAGCAGTACTCC. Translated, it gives CSVLADSSYEQYS.

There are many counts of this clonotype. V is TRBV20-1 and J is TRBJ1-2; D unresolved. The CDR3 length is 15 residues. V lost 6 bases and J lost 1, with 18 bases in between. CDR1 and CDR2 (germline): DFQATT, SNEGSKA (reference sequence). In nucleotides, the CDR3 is TGCAGTGCCTCCGGGGAAGCCAATTATAACTATGGCTACACCTTC. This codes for CSASGEANYNYGYTF.

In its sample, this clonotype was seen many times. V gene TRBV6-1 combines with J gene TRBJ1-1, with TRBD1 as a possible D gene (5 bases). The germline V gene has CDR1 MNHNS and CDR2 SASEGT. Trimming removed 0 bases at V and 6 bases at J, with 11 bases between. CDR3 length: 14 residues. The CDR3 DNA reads TGTGCCAGCAGTGAAGCGATATCCAGGGCTGAAGCTTTCTTT. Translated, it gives CASSEAISRAEAFF.

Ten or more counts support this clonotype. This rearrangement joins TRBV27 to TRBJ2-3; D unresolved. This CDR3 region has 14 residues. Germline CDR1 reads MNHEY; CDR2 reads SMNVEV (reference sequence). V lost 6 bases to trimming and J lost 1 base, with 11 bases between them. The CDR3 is CASRLRLGTDTQYF. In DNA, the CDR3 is TGTGCCAGCAGATTGCGTCTCGGCACAGATACGCAGTATTTT.

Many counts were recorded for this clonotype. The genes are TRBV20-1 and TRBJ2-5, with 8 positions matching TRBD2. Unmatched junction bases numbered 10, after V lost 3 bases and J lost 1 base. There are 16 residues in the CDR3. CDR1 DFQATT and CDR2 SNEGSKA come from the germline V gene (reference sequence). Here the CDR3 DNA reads TGCAGTGCTAGCGGGAGGGGGTCCCCCCTCCAAGAGACCCAGTACTTC. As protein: CSASGRGSPLQETQYF.

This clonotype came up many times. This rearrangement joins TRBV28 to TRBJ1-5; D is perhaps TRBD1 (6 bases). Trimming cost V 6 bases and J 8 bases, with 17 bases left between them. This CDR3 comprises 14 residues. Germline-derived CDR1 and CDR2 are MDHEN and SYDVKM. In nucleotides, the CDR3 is TGTGCCAGCAGCCAGGGGACTTATATGAAGCCCCAGCATTTT. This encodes CASSQGTYMKPQHF.

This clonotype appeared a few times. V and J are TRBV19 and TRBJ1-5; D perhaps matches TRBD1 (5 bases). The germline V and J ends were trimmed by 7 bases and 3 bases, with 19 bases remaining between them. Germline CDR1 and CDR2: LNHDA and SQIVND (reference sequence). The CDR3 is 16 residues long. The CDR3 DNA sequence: TGTGCCAGTATTAAATCCGGGGACCGATACAATCAGCCCCAGCATTTT. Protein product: CASIKSGDRYNQPQHF. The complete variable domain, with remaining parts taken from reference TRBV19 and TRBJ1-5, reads DGGITQSPKYLFRKEGQNVTLSCEQNLNHDAMYWYRQDPGQGLRLIYYSQIVNDFQKGDIAEGYSVSREKKESFPLTVTSAQKNPTAFYLCASIKSGDRYNQPQHFGDGTRLSIL.

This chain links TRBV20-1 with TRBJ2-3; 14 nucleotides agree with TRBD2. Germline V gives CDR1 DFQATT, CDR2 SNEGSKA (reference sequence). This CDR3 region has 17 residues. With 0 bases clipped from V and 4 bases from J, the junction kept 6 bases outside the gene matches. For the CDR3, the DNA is TGCAGTGCTAGAGATCCGGGACTAGCGGGAGCATCAGATACGCAGTATTTT. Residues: CSARDPGLAGASDTQYF.